The sequence of this T cell receptor (beta chain) was determined in a study of blood T cell repertoires in COVID-19. Authors' data handling: Reference gene primer amplification in the assay estimated nucleated cell counts. Clones were sequenced by immunoSEQ multiplex PCR, and TCRdb holds only the in-frame ones, with some missing. For V, J and clone size, that table is used; D and trimming come from the DNA. The table lists about 300,000 clones, 87% of them singletons, with approximately 6% in the top ten. The study drew participants aged roughly 18 to 89 years from about two dozen US areas. Among Cohort 3 donors, those recovered had two negative PCRs, clearance, or symptom resolution. The sequence was collected from a woman aged 30 to 39 who had recovered from COVID-19. Input material: PBMCs or T cells enriched from blood (not recorded which).

The CDR3 DNA reads TGTGCCAGCAGTTACTTGGATAGGGGGCGAGGTCAGCCCCAGCATTTT. This translates into CASSYLDRGRGQPQHF. V is TRBV6-2 or TRBV6-3 and J is TRBJ1-5; the match to TRBD1 covers 7 bases. J gave up 6 bases and V 1 base, and 9 bases lay outside the gene matches. This CDR3 has 16 amino acids. Germline-derived CDR1 and CDR2 are MNHEY and SVGEGT.